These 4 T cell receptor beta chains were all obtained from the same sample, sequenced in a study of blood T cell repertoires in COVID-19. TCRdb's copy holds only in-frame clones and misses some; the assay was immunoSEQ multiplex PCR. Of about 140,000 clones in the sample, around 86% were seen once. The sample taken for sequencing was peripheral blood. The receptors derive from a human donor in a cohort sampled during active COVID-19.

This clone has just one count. CDR3 coding DNA: TGTGCCAGCAGTTTTCAGACAGCCGGGGGGAACACTGAAGCTTTCTTT. Translated, it gives CASSFQTAGGNTEAFF. The V and J genes are TRBV27 and TRBJ1-1; D is perhaps TRBD1 (5 bases). V was pared by 3 bases and J by 1 base, with 15 bases between. This CDR3 has 16 residues. Looked up from germline, CDR1 is MNHEY and CDR2 is SMNVEV (reference sequence).

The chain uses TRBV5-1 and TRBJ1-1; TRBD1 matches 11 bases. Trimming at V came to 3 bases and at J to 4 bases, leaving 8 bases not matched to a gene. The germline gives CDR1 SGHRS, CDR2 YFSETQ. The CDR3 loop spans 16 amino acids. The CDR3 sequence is CASSYTTGTGGTEAFF. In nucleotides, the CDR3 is TGCGCCAGCAGCTATACCACCGGGACAGGGGGCACTGAAGCTTTCTTT.

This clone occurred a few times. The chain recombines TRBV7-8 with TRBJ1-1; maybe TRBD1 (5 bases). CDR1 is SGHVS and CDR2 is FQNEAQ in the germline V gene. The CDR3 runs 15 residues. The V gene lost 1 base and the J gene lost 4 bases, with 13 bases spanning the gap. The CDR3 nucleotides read TGTGCCAGCAGCTTAGTCGTCCAGGGCGGCACTGAAGCTTTCTTT. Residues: CASSLVVQGGTEAFF.

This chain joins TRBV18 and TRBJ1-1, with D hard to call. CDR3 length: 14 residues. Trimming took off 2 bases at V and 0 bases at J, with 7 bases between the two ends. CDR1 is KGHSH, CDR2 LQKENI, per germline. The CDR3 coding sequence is TGTGCCAGCTCACCAACAAGCGTGAACACTGAAGCTTTCTTT. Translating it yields CASSPTSVNTEAFF.